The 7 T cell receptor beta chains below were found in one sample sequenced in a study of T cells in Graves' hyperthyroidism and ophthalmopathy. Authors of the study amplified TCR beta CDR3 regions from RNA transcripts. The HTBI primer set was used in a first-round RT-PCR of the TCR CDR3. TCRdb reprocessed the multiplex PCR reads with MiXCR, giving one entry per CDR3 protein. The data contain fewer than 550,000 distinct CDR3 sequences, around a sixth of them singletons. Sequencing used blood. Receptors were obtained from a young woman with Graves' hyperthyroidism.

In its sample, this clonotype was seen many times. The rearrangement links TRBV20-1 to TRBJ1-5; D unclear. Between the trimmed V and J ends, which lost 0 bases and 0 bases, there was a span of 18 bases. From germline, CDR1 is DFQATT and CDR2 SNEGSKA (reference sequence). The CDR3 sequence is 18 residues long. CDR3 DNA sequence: TGCAGTGCTAGAGAAAGGTATAGAGGACTGGATAGCAATCAGCCCCAGCATTTT. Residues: CSARERYRGLDSNQPQHF.

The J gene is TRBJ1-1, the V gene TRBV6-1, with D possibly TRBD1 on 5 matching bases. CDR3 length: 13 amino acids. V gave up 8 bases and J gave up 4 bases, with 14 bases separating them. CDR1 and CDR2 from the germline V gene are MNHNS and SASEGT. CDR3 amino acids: CASARGAGTEAFF. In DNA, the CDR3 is TGTGCCAGCGCCCGAGGGGCTGGCACTGAAGCTTTCTTT.

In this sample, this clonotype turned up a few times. The CDR3 coding sequence is TGCGCCAGCAGCTTGTCCCTCAGGGGAAGGTATGAGAACACTGAAGCTTTCTTT. Translating gives CASSLSLRGRYENTEAFF. This chain connects TRBV5-1 to TRBJ1-1; D is perhaps TRBD1 (6 bases). The length of the CDR3 is 18 residues. With 1 base removed from V and 1 base from J, the gap between germline ends came to 20 bases. Looked up from germline, CDR1 is SGHRS and CDR2 is YFSETQ.

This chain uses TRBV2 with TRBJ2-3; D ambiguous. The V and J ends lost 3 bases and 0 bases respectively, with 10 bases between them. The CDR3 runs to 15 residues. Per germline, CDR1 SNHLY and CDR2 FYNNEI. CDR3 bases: TGTGCCAGCAGTGACTTTAGGCAGAGCACAGATACGCAGTATTTT. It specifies CASSDFRQSTDTQYF.

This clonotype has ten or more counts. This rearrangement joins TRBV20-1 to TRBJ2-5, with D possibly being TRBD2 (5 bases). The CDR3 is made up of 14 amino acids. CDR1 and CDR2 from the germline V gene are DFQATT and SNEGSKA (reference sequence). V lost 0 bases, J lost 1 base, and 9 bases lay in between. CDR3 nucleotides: TGCAGTGCTAGAGATGGAGGTTCCCAAGAGACCCAGTACTTC. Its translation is CSARDGGSQETQYF.

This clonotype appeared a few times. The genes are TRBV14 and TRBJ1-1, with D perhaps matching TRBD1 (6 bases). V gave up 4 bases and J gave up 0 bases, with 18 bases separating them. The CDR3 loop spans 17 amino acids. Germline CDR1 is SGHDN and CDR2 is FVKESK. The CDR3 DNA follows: TGTGCCAGCAGCCCCCTCAGGGGAGGGATCATGAACACTGAAGCTTTCTTT. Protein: CASSPLRGGIMNTEAFF.

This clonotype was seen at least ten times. The CDR3 protein is CASSLGLDGRSYEQYF. The CDR3 region has the DNA TGTGCCAGCAGCTTAGGCCTAGACGGGAGGAGCTACGAGCAGTACTTC. The V call is TRBV13, the J call TRBJ2-7, with TRBD2 matching 7 bases. The junction had 8 bases not matched to a gene; V was cut back by 0 bases and J by 3 bases. The CDR3 runs 16 residues. Germline CDR1 PRHDT, CDR2 FYEKMQ (reference sequence).